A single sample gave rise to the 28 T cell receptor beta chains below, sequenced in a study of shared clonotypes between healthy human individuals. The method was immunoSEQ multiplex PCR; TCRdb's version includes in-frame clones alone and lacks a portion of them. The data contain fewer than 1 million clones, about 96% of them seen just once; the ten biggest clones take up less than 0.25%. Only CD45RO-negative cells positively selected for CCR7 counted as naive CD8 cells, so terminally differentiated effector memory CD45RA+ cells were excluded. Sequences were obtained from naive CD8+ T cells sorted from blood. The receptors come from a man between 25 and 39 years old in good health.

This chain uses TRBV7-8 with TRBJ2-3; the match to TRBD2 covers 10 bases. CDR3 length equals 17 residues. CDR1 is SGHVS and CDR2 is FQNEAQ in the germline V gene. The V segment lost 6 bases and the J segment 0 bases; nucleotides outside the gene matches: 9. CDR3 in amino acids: CASRRLAGEASTDTQYF. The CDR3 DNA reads TGTGCCAGCAGAAGGCTAGCGGGAGAGGCTAGCACAGATACGCAGTATTTT.

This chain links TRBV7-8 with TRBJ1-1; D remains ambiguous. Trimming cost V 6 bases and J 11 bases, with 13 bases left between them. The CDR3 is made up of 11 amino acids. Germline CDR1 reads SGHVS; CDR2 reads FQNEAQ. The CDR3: CASRGRFGAFF. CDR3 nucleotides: TGTGCCAGCAGGGGAAGGTTCGGCGCTTTCTTT.

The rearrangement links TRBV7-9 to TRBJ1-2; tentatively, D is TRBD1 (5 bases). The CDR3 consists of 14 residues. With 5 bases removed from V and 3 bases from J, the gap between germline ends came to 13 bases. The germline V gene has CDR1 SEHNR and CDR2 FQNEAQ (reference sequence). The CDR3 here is CASSPSRVDYGYTF. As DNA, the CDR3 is TGTGCCAGCAGCCCCAGCAGGGTTGACTATGGCTACACCTTC.

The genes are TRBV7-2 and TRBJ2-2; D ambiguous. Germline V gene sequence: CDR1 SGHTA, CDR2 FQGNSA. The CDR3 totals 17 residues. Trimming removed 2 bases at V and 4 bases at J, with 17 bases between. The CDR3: CASSLHDRAVTTGELFF. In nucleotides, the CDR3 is TGTGCCAGCAGCTTACACGATCGGGCGGTGACCACCGGGGAGCTGTTTTTT.

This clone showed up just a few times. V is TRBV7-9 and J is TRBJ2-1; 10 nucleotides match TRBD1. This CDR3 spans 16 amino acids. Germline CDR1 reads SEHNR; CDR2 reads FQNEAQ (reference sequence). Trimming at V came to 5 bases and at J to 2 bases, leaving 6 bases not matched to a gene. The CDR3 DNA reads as TGTGCCAGCAGCGAAGCCGGGACAGGGGCCTACAATGAGCAGTTCTTC. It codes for CASSEAGTGAYNEQFF.

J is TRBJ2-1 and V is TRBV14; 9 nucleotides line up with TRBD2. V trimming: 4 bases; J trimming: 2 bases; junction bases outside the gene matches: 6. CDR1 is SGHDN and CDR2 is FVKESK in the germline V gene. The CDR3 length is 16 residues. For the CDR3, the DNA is TGTGCCAGCAGCCGTGCGACTAGCGGAACCTACAATGAGCAGTTCTTC. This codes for CASSRATSGTYNEQFF.

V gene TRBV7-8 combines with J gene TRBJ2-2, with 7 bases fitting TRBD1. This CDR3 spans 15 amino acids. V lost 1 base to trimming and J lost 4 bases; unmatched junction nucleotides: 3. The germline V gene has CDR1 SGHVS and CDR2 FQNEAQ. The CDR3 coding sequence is TGTGCCAGCAGCTTAGTACAGGGGAGCACCGGGGAGCTGTTTTTT. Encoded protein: CASSLVQGSTGELFF. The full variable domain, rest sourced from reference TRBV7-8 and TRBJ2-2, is GAGVSQSPRYKVAKRGQDVALRCDPISGHVSLFWYQQALGQGPEFLTYFQNEAQLDKSGLPSDRFFAERPEGSVSTLKIQRTQQEDSAVYLCASSLVQGSTGELFFGEGSRLTVL.

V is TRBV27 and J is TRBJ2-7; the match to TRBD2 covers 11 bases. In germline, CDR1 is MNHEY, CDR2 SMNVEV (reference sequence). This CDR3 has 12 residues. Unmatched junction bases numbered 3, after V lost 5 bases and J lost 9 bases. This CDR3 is CASSIGTSGQYF. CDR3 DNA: TGTGCCAGCAGTATCGGGACTAGCGGGCAGTACTTC.

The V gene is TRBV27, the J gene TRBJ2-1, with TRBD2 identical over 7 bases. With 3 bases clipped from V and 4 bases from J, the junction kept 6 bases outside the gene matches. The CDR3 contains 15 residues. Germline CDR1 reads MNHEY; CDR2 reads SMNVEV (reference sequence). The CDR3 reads CASSFGGSEYNEQFF. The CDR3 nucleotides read TGTGCCAGCAGTTTCGGCGGGAGCGAATACAATGAGCAGTTCTTC.

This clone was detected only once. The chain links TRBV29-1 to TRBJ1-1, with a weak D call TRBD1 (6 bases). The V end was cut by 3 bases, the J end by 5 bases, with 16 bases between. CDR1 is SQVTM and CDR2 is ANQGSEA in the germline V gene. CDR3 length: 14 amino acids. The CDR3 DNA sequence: TGCAGCGTTGATTCGGTGGGGGCGGTTACTGAAGCTTTCTTT. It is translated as CSVDSVGAVTEAFF.

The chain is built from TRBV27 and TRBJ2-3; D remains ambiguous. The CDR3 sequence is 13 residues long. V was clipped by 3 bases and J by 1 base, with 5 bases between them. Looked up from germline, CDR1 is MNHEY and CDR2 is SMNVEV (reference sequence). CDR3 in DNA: TGTGCCAGCAGTTTTTCTGGCACAGATACGCAGTATTTT. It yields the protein CASSFSGTDTQYF.

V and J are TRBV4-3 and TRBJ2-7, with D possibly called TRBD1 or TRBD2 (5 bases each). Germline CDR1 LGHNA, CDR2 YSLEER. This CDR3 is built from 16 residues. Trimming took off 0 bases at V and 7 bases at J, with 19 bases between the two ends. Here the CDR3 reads CASSQDLGLAPWEQYF. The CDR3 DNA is TGCGCCAGCAGCCAAGATCTGGGGCTAGCTCCGTGGGAGCAGTACTTC.

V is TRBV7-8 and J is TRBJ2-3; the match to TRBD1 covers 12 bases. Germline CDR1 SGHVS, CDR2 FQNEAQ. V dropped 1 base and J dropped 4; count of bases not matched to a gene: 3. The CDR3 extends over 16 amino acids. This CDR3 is CASSLEGTGGADTQYF. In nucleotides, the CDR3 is TGTGCCAGCAGCTTAGAGGGGACAGGGGGCGCAGATACGCAGTATTTT. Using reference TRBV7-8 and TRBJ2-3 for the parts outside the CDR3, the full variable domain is GAGVSQSPRYKVAKRGQDVALRCDPISGHVSLFWYQQALGQGPEFLTYFQNEAQLDKSGLPSDRFFAERPEGSVSTLKIQRTQQEDSAVYLCASSLEGTGGADTQYFGPGTRLTVL.

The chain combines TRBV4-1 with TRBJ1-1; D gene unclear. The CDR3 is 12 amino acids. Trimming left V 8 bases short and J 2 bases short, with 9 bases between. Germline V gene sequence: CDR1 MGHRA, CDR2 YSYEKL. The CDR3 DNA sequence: TGCGCCAGCGTAGGTTACAACACTGAAGCTTTCTTT. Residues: CASVGYNTEAFF.

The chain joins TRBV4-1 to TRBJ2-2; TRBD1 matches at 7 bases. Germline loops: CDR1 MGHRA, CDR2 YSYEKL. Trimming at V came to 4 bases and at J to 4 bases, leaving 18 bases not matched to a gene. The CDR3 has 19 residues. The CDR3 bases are TGCGCCAGCAGCCGGATGGAGACAGGGCCCGAATCGACCACCGGGGAGCTGTTTTTT. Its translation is CASSRMETGPESTTGELFF.

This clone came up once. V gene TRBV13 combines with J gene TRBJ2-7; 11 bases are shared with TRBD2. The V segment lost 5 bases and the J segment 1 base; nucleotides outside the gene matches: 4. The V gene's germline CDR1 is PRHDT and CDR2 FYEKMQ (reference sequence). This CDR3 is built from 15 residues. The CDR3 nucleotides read TGTGCCAGCAGCACCACTAGCGGGAGTTCCTACGAGCAGTACTTC. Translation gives CASSTTSGSSYEQYF.

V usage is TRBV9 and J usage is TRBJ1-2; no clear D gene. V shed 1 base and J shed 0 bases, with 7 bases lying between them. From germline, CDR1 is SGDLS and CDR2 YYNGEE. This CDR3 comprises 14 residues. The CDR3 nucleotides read TGTGCCAGCAGCGTAACAAATTCTAACTATGGCTACACCTTC. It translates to CASSVTNSNYGYTF.

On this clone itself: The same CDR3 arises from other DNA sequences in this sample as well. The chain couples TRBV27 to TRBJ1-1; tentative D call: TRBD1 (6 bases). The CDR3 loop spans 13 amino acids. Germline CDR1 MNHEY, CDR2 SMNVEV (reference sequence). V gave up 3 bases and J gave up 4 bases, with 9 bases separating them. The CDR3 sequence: CASSFGGTTEAFF. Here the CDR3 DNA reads TGTGCCAGCAGTTTCGGGGGCACCACTGAAGCTTTCTTT.

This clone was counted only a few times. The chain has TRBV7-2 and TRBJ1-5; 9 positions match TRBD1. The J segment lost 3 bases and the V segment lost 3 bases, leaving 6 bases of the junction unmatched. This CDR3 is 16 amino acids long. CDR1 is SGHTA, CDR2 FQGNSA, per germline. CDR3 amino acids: CASSFLGQGINQPQHF. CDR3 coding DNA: TGTGCCAGCAGCTTTCTGGGACAGGGAATCAATCAGCCCCAGCATTTT.

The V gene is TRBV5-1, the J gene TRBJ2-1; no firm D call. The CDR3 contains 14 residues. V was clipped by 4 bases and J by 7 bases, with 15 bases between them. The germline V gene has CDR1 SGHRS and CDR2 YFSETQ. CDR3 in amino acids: CASSVFGGDNEQFF. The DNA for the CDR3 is TGCGCCAGCAGCGTCTTCGGTGGGGATAATGAGCAGTTCTTC.

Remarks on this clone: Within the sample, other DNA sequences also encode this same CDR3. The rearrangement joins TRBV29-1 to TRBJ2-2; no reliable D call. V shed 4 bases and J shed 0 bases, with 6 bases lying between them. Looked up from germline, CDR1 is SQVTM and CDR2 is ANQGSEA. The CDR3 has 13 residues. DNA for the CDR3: TGCAGCGTTGGGACGTCGAACACCGGGGAGCTGTTTTTT. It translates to CSVGTSNTGELFF.

The CDR3 coding sequence is TGTGCCAGCAGTGAAAATGGCAGGGAGGGTGGCTACACCTTC. Translating it yields CASSENGREGGYTF. The chain couples TRBV6-1 to TRBJ1-2; a possible D gene is TRBD1 (5 bases). The V end was cut by 2 bases, the J end by 7 bases, with 14 bases between. This CDR3 has 14 residues. The V gene's germline CDR1 is MNHNS and CDR2 SASEGT.

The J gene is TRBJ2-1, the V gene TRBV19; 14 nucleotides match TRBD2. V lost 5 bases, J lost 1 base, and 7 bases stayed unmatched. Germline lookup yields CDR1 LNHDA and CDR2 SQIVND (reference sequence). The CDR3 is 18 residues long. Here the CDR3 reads CASSPGTSGRRSYNEQFF. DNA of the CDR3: TGTGCCAGTAGTCCTGGGACTAGCGGGAGAAGGTCCTACAATGAGCAGTTCTTC. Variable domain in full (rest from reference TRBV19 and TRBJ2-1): DGGITQSPKYLFRKEGQNVTLSCEQNLNHDAMYWYRQDPGQGLRLIYYSQIVNDFQKGDIAEGYSVSREKKESFPLTVTSAQKNPTAFYLCASSPGTSGRRSYNEQFFGPGTRLTVL.

Here the CDR3 reads CASSLELAGLNEQFF. CDR3 nucleotides: TGTGCCAGCAGCTTGGAACTAGCGGGACTCAATGAGCAGTTCTTC. The V gene is TRBV5-4, the J gene TRBJ2-1, with 10 bases matching TRBD2. The CDR3 consists of 15 residues. Trimming at V came to 0 bases and at J to 6 bases, leaving 3 bases not matched to a gene. Germline CDR1 and CDR2: SGHNT and YYREEE (reference sequence).

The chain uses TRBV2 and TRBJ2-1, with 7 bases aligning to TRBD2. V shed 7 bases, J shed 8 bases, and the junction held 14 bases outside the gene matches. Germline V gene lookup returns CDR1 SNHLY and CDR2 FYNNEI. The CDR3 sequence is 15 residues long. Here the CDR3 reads CASMTWGGGPDEQFF. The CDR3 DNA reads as TGTGCCAGCATGACATGGGGGGGAGGGCCGGATGAGCAGTTCTTC.

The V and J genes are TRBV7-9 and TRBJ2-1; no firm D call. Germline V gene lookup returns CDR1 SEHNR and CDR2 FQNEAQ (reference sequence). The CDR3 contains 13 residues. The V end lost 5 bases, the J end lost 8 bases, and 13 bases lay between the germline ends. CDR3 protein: CASSPWVADEQFF. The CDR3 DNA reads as TGTGCCAGCAGCCCTTGGGTAGCAGATGAGCAGTTCTTC.

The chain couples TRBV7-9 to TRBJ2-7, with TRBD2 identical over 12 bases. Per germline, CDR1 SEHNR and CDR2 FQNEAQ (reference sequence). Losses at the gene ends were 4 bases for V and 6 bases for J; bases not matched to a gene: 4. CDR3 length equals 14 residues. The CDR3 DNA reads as TGTGCCAGCAGCTCTACTAGCGGGAGGAGCGAGCAGTACTTC. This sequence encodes CASSSTSGRSEQYF. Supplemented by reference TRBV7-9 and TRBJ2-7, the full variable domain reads DTGVSQNPRHKITKRGQNVTFRCDPISEHNRLYWYRQTLGQGPEFLTYFQNEAQLEKSRLLSDRFSAERPKGSFSTLEIQRTEQGDSAMYLCASSSTSGRSEQYFGPGTRLTVT.

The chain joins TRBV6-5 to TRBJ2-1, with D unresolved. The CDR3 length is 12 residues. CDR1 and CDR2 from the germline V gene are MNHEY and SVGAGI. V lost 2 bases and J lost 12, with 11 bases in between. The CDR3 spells CASSYDSLGQFF. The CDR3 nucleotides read TGTGCCAGCAGTTACGATTCTCTGGGGCAGTTCTTC.